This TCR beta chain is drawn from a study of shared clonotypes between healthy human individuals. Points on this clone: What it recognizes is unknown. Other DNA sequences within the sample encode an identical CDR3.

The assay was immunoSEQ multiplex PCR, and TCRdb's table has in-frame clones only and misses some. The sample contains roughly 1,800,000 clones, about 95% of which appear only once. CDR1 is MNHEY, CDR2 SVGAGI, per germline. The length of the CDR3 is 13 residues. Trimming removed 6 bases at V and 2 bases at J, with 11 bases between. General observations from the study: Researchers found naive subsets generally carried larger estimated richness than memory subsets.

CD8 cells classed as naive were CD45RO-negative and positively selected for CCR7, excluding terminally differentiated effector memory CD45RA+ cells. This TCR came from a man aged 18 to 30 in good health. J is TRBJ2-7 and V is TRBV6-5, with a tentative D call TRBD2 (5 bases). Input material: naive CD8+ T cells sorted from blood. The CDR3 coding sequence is TGTGCCAGCAGCCTAGCCGGTCCCTACGAGCAGTACTTC. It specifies CASSLAGPYEQYF.